Listed here is a single TCR beta chain. The antigen is undetermined. This record belongs to a study of OX40 agonist ivuxolimab in advanced cancers. Findings and caveats of the study: There was clonal expansion of CD4+ and CD8+ blood T cells by week 6 at 0.1 to 3.0 mg/kg.

Measured with immunoSEQ multiplex PCR; TCRdb has only the in-frame clones, and not every one. The sample has some 50,000 clones; over 70% are singletons. Unmatched junction bases numbered 9, after V lost 7 bases and J lost 5 bases. The CDR3 is 14 residues long. The V gene's germline CDR1 is MNHEY and CDR2 SVGAGI. This TCR came from an adult with an advanced solid tumor such as melanoma, head and neck, liver or kidney cancer. The V gene is TRBV6-5, the J gene TRBJ1-1; 8 bases line up with TRBD1. The specimen comprised CD4+ or CD8+ T cells sorted from blood, sampled in a trial of the OX40 agonist ivuxolimab. CDR3 DNA sequence: TGTGCCAGCACTCACCAGGGGGCGGGAACTGAAGCTTTCTTT. Translated, it gives CASTHQGAGTEAFF.